This note documents a single T cell receptor beta chain sequence. Its antigen is not known. The record originates from a study of CD4+ T cells in melanoma. V was cut by 0 bases and J by 3 bases, with 17 bases left in between. Germline CDR1 reads LGHNA; CDR2 reads YNFKEQ. This CDR3 is built from 17 residues. The study's findings and limits: CD8+ T cell, macrophage and B cell function reportedly correlated with neoantigen-specific CD4+ T cells. Diverse differentiation states were reported for melanoma neoantigen-specific CD4+ T cells.

Assay used: immunoSEQ multiplex PCR; TCRdb lists only in-frame clones, some missing. Among some 13,000 clones listed, roughly two thirds were seen once. The clonotype originates from a human donor with melanoma. Sequencing was carried out using cells from a culture (not recorded whether cultured in vitro). V gene TRBV4-2 combines with J gene TRBJ2-5; D remains ambiguous. CDR3 coding DNA: TGTGCCAGCAGCCAAGATTTAGGCCGCCCTAACGAAGAGACCCAGTACTTC. Amino acid sequence: CASSQDLGRPNEETQYF.